This TCR beta chain came from a study of T cell responses to AZD1222 COVID-19 vaccine. The CDR3 covers 14 residues. V dropped 6 bases and J dropped 3 bases, with 18 bases sitting between them. CDR1 is SQVTM and CDR2 is ANQGSEA in the germline V gene. Profiled with immunoSEQ multiplex PCR; TCRdb holds only in-frame clones, not every one. The table records about 130,000 clones, over 90% of them present only once. The clonotype was recovered from an adult in good health. The sequencing here drew on peripheral blood, taken on day 0 of AZD1222 vaccination. The rearrangement joins TRBV29-1 to TRBJ2-7; D is unresolved. The CDR3 coding sequence is TGCAGCGTGATCCTCGGCGGATATAGCTACGAGCAGTACTTC. Amino acid sequence: CSVILGGYSYEQYF.